Described below is a single T cell receptor (beta chain) sequence and its context. The record originates from a study of blood T cell repertoires in COVID-19. Trimming cost V 5 bases and J 2 bases; bases outside gene matches: 0. CDR1 SGHKS and CDR2 YYEKEE come from the germline V gene (reference sequence). This CDR3 has 12 residues. The data were produced by immunoSEQ multiplex PCR, yet TCRdb's version contains in-frame clones alone and is incomplete. The sample gives 200,000 to 250,000 clones, 82% of which show up once; less than 4% is in the top ten. V is TRBV5-5 and J is TRBJ2-5, with TRBD2 identical over 7 bases. Sample: peripheral blood. This sequence originates from a woman of 80 years or more with acute or convalescent COVID-19. CDR3 nucleotides: TGTGCCAGCAGGGGGGGGCAAGAGACCCAGTACTTC. Translating gives CASRGGQETQYF.